This T cell receptor (beta chain) appears in the sequencing data of a study of Graves' ophthalmopathy and Graves' hyperthyroidism. Amplifying from RNA transcripts, the study obtained TCR beta CDR3 regions. The workflow started with a first-round RT-PCR run with HTBI primers and then moved on to a second-round multiplex PCR. TCRdb independently ran MiXCR on the multiplex PCR reads; one entry per CDR3 protein. The sample has over 200,000 distinct CDR3 sequences; roughly 27% are singletons. Findings of the study overall: Sensitivity reached roughly 70% and specificity roughly 72% when the model predicted ophthalmopathy progression.

This clonotype has ten or more counts. Its antigen is still unknown. The germline CDR1 and CDR2 sequences are SGDLS and YYNGEE. Trimming took 1 base from V and 4 from J, leaving 14 bases between them. This CDR3 has 16 amino acids. This TCR was sampled from a man in his forties or fifties with Graves' ophthalmopathy. V usage is TRBV9 and J usage is TRBJ2-2, with a weak D call TRBD2 (6 bases). Sequenced sample: peripheral blood. The CDR3 is CASSVRASARTGELFF. CDR3 DNA: TGTGCCAGCAGCGTAAGGGCTAGCGCCCGCACCGGGGAGCTGTTTTTT.